The clone carrying this T cell receptor (beta chain) was counted only a few times. The sample comes from a study of blood T cell repertoires in COVID-19. About the research overall: Spain, Italy and the United States supplied samples that represented acute and convalescent COVID-19.

The CDR3 sequence is 15 residues long. Per germline, CDR1 SGHKS and CDR2 YYEKEE (reference sequence). Trimming took 0 bases from V and 9 from J, leaving 13 bases between them. Original processing methods: Estimation of nucleated cell counts was performed using reference gene primer amplification. TCRdb's table, derived via immunoSEQ multiplex PCR, lists solely in-frame clones and lacks some. V and J calls and clone size are those listed in that table; D and trimming were worked out from the DNA. The sample holds about 190,000 clones; 76% are singletons and the top ten take 17%. The sequenced sample consisted of PBMCs or T cells enriched from blood (not recorded which). The sequence derives from a woman in her forties or fifties with acute COVID-19. The chain couples TRBV5-5 to TRBJ1-6, with a tentative D call TRBD1 (5 bases). CDR3 amino acids: CASSLARGVGSPLHF. In DNA, the CDR3 is TGTGCCAGCAGCTTGGCTAGGGGCGTGGGTTCACCCCTCCACTTT.